The following is a T cell receptor (beta chain) sequence with its context. The clone's antigen remains unknown. One base away there is no much larger clone; base qualities are not given. The source of the sample is a study of T cells after yellow fever vaccination (dated by TCRdb to between 2017 and 2020). Some background on the complete study: Libraries from fractions with low cell numbers were prepared with the SMART-Seq v4 Ultra Low Input RNA kit. To track T-cell clones before and after primary and booster YFV17D yellow fever vaccination, bulk TCR alpha and beta repertoires were sequenced longitudinally. Two healthy male donors, one aged 18 to 30 and one aged 30 to 40 years, were included in the cohort. Blood was collected at multiple timepoints before and after primary and secondary immunization, and bulk PBMC replicates and cell subsets were isolated. Overall results and qualifications from the work: The secondary T-cell response was found to be weaker but faster than the primary response, with a peak reached on day 5 rather than on day 15. After the booster, most of the clones that had expanded following primary vaccination were detected again (almost 98% of CD4 and roughly 90% of CD8), which suggests that memory was broadly maintained. A small share of clonotypes occurred in both CD4 and CD8 compartments, likely arising from convergent recombination. Computational filtering was needed because FACS-sorted repertoires could contain abundant contaminating clonotypes from the bulk population. The study included only a couple of donors, which limits how far the findings can be generalized.

The run used an Illumina NovaSeq 6000. TCR cDNA was synthesized by 5'RACE template switching, through which a universal primer site and unique molecular identifiers were introduced. Priming of cDNA synthesis was performed from both the TCR alpha and TCR beta constant segments. Library amplification used two PCR steps, and the second PCR step added sample barcodes and sequencing adapters. Sequencing of the libraries was done on either Illumina HiSeq 2500 (2x100 bp) or NovaSeq (2x150 bp). As for the original processing: Reads were demultiplexed and collapsed into UMI consensus sequences with MIGEC, and V(D)J alignment was performed with MiXCR. Vaccine-responding clonotypes were identified with edgeR using replicate PBMC samples, with FDR below 0.01 and a log2 fold change above 5 up to day 15 being required. Each bulk clonotype received a CD4 or CD8 identity based on whether the sequenced CD4 or CD8 repertoire contained that clonotype at higher abundance. TCRdb reanalyzed the raw reads on its own, using fastp at Q25 for trimming and MiXCR for clone calling, and kept in-frame beta chains. Entries that share a CDR3 protein sequence are merged under the most common genes and DNA. These V and J calls originate from TCRdb's pipeline instead of the authors' own analysis. The sample data list hundreds of thousands of distinct CDR3 sequences, and around 13% of these were observed just once. Of the sample, around 3% falls within the top ten clones.

Relative to germline, V is 1 base shorter and J is 5 bases shorter, with 11 bases between their ends. CDR1 SGHVS and CDR2 FNYEAQ are derived from the germline V gene. Measured from the cysteine to the phenylalanine, the CDR3 is 14 residues long. Only the CDR3 DNA stays, 42 bases, in frame from base 1. Per the publication, the treatment or condition label means: live attenuated yellow fever vaccine strain. PBMCs were isolated from peripheral blood using a standard Ficoll-Paque protocol. Dynabeads CD4 and CD8 positive selection kits were used to isolate the CD4 and CD8 T-cell fractions. TriZol was used to extract RNA from bulk PBMCs, from CD4 and CD8 fractions, and from dextramer-positive and dextramer-negative fractions.

The chain couples TRBV7-6 to TRBJ2-5, with TRBD2 tentatively as D gene (6 bases match). This sequence originates from a man between 18 and 29 years old who received the YFV17D yellow fever vaccine. Source: CD4+ T cells sorted from PBMCs, taken 15 days after the yellow fever booster vaccination. The DNA sequence reads TGTGCCAGCAGCTTAGGCGGGGACGCGGAGACCCAGTACTTC. This yields the protein CASSLGGDAETQYF.